One sample yielded the 9 T cell receptor beta chains listed below, sequenced in a study of Graves' ophthalmopathy and Graves' hyperthyroidism. CDR3 regions of TCR beta were amplified from RNA transcripts. Scientists carried out first-round RT-PCR using HTBI primers and then a second-round multiplex PCR. TCRdb recomputed calls from the multiplex PCR reads with MiXCR, one row per CDR3 protein. The sample consists of about 550,000 distinct CDR3 sequences, roughly 39% of them appearing once. The sample comprised peripheral blood or thyroid tissue (not recorded which). Receptor source: an adult man with Graves' hyperthyroidism.

This clonotype was detected a few times. The CDR3 here is CSVGVTGSYNEQFF. The DNA of the CDR3 is TGCAGCGTTGGGGTCACAGGGTCCTACAATGAGCAGTTCTTC. The gene calls are TRBV29-1 and TRBJ2-7; weak D call: TRBD1 (6 bases). The J call may be faulty, since TRBJ2-1 better matches the DNA end. This CDR3 is built from 14 residues. Germline V lookup: CDR1 SQVTM, CDR2 ANQGSEA.

The chain carries TRBV29-1 and TRBJ2-7, with 7 nucleotides matching TRBD2. Germline V gene lookup returns CDR1 SQVTM and CDR2 ANQGSEA. The CDR3 spans 11 residues. The trim removed 7 bases at V and 7 bases at J, leaving 7 bases unmatched. The CDR3 coding sequence is TGCAGCGCGAGGGTAGCGGGTGAGCAGTACTTC. Its protein is CSARVAGEQYF.

This clonotype was seen repeatedly, ten times or more. This sequence joins TRBV12-3 or TRBV12-4 and TRBJ1-5; D gene ambiguous. The CDR3 is 15 amino acids. Trimming stripped 4 bases from V and 3 bases from J, with 13 bases between. The DNA for the CDR3 is TGTGCCAGCAGTTCCTGGCCGGACCACAATCAGCCCCAGCATTTT. Translating gives CASSSWPDHNQPQHF.

This clonotype came up many times. The rearrangement links TRBV24-1 to TRBJ1-2; TRBD1 is a possible D gene (6 bases). Trimming pared 5 bases from V and 3 bases from J, leaving 18 bases between. Germline CDR1 and CDR2: KGHDR and SFDVKD. This CDR3 region has 16 residues. The CDR3 coding sequence is TGTGCCACCAGTGGTGCCTCCGAGGGGGGGGACTATGGCTACACCTTC. Translated, it gives CATSGASEGGDYGYTF.

This clonotype was counted only a few times. V gene TRBV7-9 combines with J gene TRBJ1-4, with TRBD1 matching 9 bases. Trimming removed 3 bases from V and 8 bases from J; junction bases left unmatched: 7. The CDR3 loop spans 15 amino acids. The germline CDR1 and CDR2 sequences are SEHNR and FQNEAQ (reference sequence). This CDR3 reads CASSFTGGREEKLFF. As DNA, the CDR3 is TGTGCCAGCAGCTTTACAGGGGGCAGGGAGGAAAAACTGTTTTTT.

V gene TRBV9 combines with J gene TRBJ2-5; D is undetermined. The J call may be wrong; the DNA end is better matched by TRBJ2-1. The CDR3 length is 13 residues. The V gene's germline CDR1 is SGDLS and CDR2 YYNGEE. CDR3 bases: TGTGCCAGCAGCTCCCCTGGGGACAATGAGCAGTTCTTC. It specifies CASSSPGDNEQFF.

The chain joins TRBV2 to TRBJ2-7; D might be TRBD1 (6 bases). V was cut by 4 bases and J by 9 bases, with 19 bases left in between. Germline CDR1 and CDR2: SNHLY and FYNNEI. The CDR3 is 14 residues long. As DNA, the CDR3 is TGTGCCAGCAGTGTCCAGGGGCTTAAGGGACGGCAGTACTTC. As protein: CASSVQGLKGRQYF.

Ten or more counts support this clonotype. The CDR3 sequence: CASYRTGLNTEAFF. CDR3 DNA sequence: TGTGCCAGCTATAGGACAGGCCTGAACACTGAAGCTTTCTTT. J is TRBJ1-1 and V is TRBV7-2; 7 nucleotides match TRBD1. Per the germline V gene, CDR1 is SGHTA and CDR2 is FQGNSA. The CDR3 has 14 amino acids. With V trimmed by 8 bases and J by 0 bases, 6 bases remained unmatched.

This clonotype was seen many times. J is TRBJ1-4 and V is TRBV29-1, with D possibly being TRBD1 (5 bases). Deletions cut 6 bases from V and 4 bases from J, with 15 bases between. Germline CDR1 SQVTM, CDR2 ANQGSEA. The CDR3 runs to 14 residues. CDR3 DNA sequence: TGCAGCGTCAAAAACAGGAATATTAATGAAAAACTGTTTTTT. Protein sequence: CSVKNRNINEKLFF.